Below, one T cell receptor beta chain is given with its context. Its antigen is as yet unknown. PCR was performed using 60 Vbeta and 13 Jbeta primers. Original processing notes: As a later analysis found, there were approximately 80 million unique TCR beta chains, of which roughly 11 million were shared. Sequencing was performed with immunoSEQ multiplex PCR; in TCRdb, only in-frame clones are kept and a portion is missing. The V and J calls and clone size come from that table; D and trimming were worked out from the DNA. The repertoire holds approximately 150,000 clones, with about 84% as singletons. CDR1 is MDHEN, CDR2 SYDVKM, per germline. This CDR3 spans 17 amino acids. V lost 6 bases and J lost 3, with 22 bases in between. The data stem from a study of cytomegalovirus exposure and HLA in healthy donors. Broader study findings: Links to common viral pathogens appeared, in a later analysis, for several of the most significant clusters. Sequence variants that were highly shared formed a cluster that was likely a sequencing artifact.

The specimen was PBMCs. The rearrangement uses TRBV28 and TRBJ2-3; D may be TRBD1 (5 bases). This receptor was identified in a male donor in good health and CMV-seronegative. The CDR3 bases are TGTGCCAGCAGCCCCATGATCGTGGGGCCTGGGACAGATACGCAGTATTTT. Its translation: CASSPMIVGPGTDTQYF. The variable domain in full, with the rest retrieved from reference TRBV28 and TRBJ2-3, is DVKVTQSSRYLVKRTGEKVFLECVQDMDHENMFWYRQDPGLGLRLIYFSYDVKMKEKGDIPEGYSVSREKKERFSLILESASTNQTSMYLCASSPMIVGPGTDTQYFGPGTRLTVL.